This TCR beta chain was recovered during a study of tumor and adjacent non-tumor tissue in lung cancer. Study as a whole: Aged about 30 to 76 years, patients included roughly 10 men and a handful of women with stage I to III disease. Each sample yielded some 4 million productive TCRbeta reads on average. Study outcomes and limitations: Tumor tissue had significantly higher TCR diversity than normal lung.

Notes on this clonotype: The antigen remains unidentified. One end of the junction does not line up with germline, which may come from a read error.

Three rounds of nested PCR, following a modified ARM-PCR protocol, produced the TCRbeta library. TCRdb reanalysed the multiplex PCR reads using MiXCR and keeps one entry per CDR3 protein. The sample carries 200,000 to 250,000 distinct CDR3 sequences, around 71% recorded once. The template was RNA from unsorted bulk tissue. The CDR3 runs 16 residues. Germline-derived CDR1 and CDR2 are DFQATT and SNEGSKA (reference sequence). This TCR derives from a man in his fifties or sixties with non-small cell lung cancer. This chain uses TRBV20-1 with TRBJ2-1, with 11 bases fitting TRBD2. The sample was lung tumor tissue. The CDR3 region has the DNA TGCAGTACTAGAGGGGCTAGCGGGGGGTTCTACAATGAGCAGTTCTTC. It yields the protein CSTRGASGGFYNEQFF.